One sample yielded the 23 T cell receptor beta chains listed below, sequenced in a study of cytomegalovirus exposure and HLA in healthy donors. PCR used 60 Vbeta primers and 13 Jbeta primers. Some clones are missing from TCRdb's copy, which holds only in-frame ones; the method was immunoSEQ multiplex PCR. This sample's table reports tens of thousands of clones. Sequencing was done on a sample of PBMCs. The receptors here all came from a woman aged 18-30 years in good health and CMV-seronegative.

J is TRBJ1-2 and V is TRBV5-1, with D possibly matching TRBD1 (6 bases). The V gene's germline CDR1 is SGHRS and CDR2 YFSETQ. V lost 4 bases and J 4 bases, leaving 11 bases between the germline ends. The CDR3 is 13 amino acids. The DNA of the CDR3 is TGCGCCAGCAGCACGGGGGGCGCCTATGGCTACACCTTC. This codes for CASSTGGAYGYTF.

The chain has TRBV2 and TRBJ2-4; possibly TRBD1 for D (5 bases). Trimming took off 6 bases at V and 1 base at J, with 7 bases between the two ends. Germline CDR1 is SNHLY and CDR2 is FYNNEI. The CDR3 covers 13 residues. The CDR3 coding sequence is TGTGCCAGCAGCCCAGGGGCCAAAAACATTCAGTACTTC. It translates to CASSPGAKNIQYF.

This chain links TRBV5-1 with TRBJ2-7; TRBD2 matches 8 bases. Germline V lookup: CDR1 SGHRS, CDR2 YFSETQ. The CDR3 loop spans 16 amino acids. V dropped 4 bases and J dropped 2; count of bases not matched to a gene: 11. CDR3 loop: CASSLTVAGIAYEQYF. CDR3 DNA sequence: TGCGCCAGCAGCCTTACGGTAGCGGGGATCGCCTACGAGCAGTACTTC.

The CDR3 is CASSGTGPGGTEAFF. CDR3 bases: TGTGCCAGCAGTGGCACGGGACCAGGGGGCACTGAAGCTTTCTTT. This chain connects TRBV2 to TRBJ1-1, with 7 bases fitting TRBD1. V trimming: 4 bases; J trimming: 4 bases; junction bases outside the gene matches: 9. This CDR3 spans 15 amino acids. Germline V CDR1 and CDR2: SNHLY, FYNNEI.

The CDR3 region has the DNA TGTGCCAGCAGCCCGGACAGCTATGGCTACACCTTC. It codes for CASSPDSYGYTF. The rearrangement joins TRBV6-6 to TRBJ1-2; maybe TRBD1 (6 bases). V shed 6 bases and J shed 4 bases, with 9 bases lying between them. The germline V gene encodes CDR1 MNHNY and CDR2 SVGAGI (reference sequence). The CDR3 has 12 residues.

The chain links TRBV4-1 to TRBJ2-7; 9 bases match TRBD2. CDR1 and CDR2 (germline): MGHRA, YSYEKL. V dropped 4 bases and J dropped 2; count of bases not matched to a gene: 12. The CDR3 runs 17 residues. The CDR3 loop is CASSRLLAGGGAYEQYF. CDR3 sequence (DNA): TGCGCCAGCAGCCGCCTCCTGGCGGGGGGGGGCGCCTACGAGCAGTACTTC.

V gene TRBV10-1 combines with J gene TRBJ2-7; a possible D gene is TRBD2 (6 bases). V lost 8 bases and J lost 6, with 17 bases in between. This CDR3 is built from 13 residues. Germline lookup yields CDR1 WNHNN and CDR2 SYGVQD (reference sequence). As DNA, the CDR3 is TGCGCCAGCCAATTTAGCGGAAATGGCGAGCAGTACTTC. As protein: CASQFSGNGEQYF.

J is TRBJ2-7 and V is TRBV10-1; 10 positions match TRBD2. Germline CDR1 reads WNHNN; CDR2 reads SYGVQD (reference sequence). The CDR3 is made up of 16 amino acids. After removal of 2 bases from V and 4 bases from J, the junction contained 8 bases not matched to a gene. The CDR3, as DNA: TGCGCCAGCAGTGAGGGGCCTAGCGGGGGTCCTTACGAGCAGTACTTC. Amino acids: CASSEGPSGGPYEQYF.

The chain employs TRBV6-1 and TRBJ1-6, with a tentative D call TRBD1 (5 bases). The CDR3 is made up of 13 amino acids. The ends were cut back, 7 bases at V and 8 bases at J, with 12 bases in the middle. In germline, CDR1 is MNHNS, CDR2 SASEGT. The CDR3 nucleotides read TGTGCCAGCAACATAGACAGCGATTCACCCCTCCACTTT. Encoded protein: CASNIDSDSPLHF.

This chain uses TRBV6-1 with TRBJ2-7, with TRBD1 identical over 7 bases. The CDR3 totals 14 residues. Germline CDR1 is MNHNS and CDR2 is SASEGT. V shed 6 bases and J 2 bases; nucleotides not matched to a gene: 7. The CDR3 loop reads CASSWTGKTYEQYF. CDR3 DNA: TGTGCCAGCAGCTGGACAGGTAAAACCTACGAGCAGTACTTC.

This sequence joins TRBV19 and TRBJ2-3; 8 bases are a match to TRBD2. This CDR3 is built from 14 residues. J gave up 5 bases and V 4 bases, and 5 bases lay outside the gene matches. Germline assignment: CDR1 LNHDA and CDR2 SQIVND (reference sequence). For the CDR3, the DNA is TGTGCCAGTAGTACGGGACTAGGGGGAGATACGCAGTATTTT. Amino acid sequence: CASSTGLGGDTQYF.

The gene calls are TRBV7-2 and TRBJ2-3, with 8 positions matching TRBD1. The CDR3 is 14 amino acids. Germline loops: CDR1 SGHTA, CDR2 FQGNSA. V was clipped by 5 bases and J by 9 bases; unmatched bases: 10. Here the CDR3 reads CASSLDRVGGTQYF. DNA for the CDR3: TGTGCCAGCAGCCTGGACAGGGTGGGTGGGACGCAGTATTTT.

The chain carries TRBV18 and TRBJ1-4; D not certain. The germline V gene encodes CDR1 KGHSH and CDR2 LQKENI. This CDR3 contains 15 residues. V gave up 1 base and J gave up 4 bases, with 10 bases separating them. CDR3 loop: CASSPLPGNNEKLFF. In DNA form, the CDR3 reads TGTGCCAGCTCACCACTGCCGGGAAATAATGAAAAACTGTTTTTT.

The chain couples TRBV2 to TRBJ2-7; 9 bases fit TRBD2. The V segment lost 4 bases and the J segment 1 base; nucleotides outside the gene matches: 5. This CDR3 contains 15 residues. Germline V gene sequence: CDR1 SNHLY, CDR2 FYNNEI. This chain's CDR3 is CASSVASGRSYEQYF. CDR3 bases: TGTGCCAGCAGTGTCGCCAGCGGGAGGTCCTACGAGCAGTACTTC.

The chain links TRBV10-1 to TRBJ1-5; 8 nucleotides agree with TRBD1. Germline V lookup: CDR1 WNHNN, CDR2 SYGVQD (reference sequence). Trimming removed 4 bases from V and 5 bases from J; junction bases left unmatched: 7. CDR3 size: 15 residues. The CDR3 here is CASSAGTGQYQPQHF. For the CDR3, the DNA is TGCGCCAGCAGTGCCGGGACAGGTCAATATCAGCCCCAGCATTTT.

In regard to this clone: The sample contains more than one DNA sequence encoding this CDR3. V is TRBV6-1 and J is TRBJ2-1; possibly TRBD2 for D (9 bases). The germline CDR1 and CDR2 sequences are MNHNS and SASEGT. Trimming left V 3 bases short and J 4 bases short, with 19 bases between. The CDR3 is 17 residues long. CDR3 nucleotide sequence: TGTGCCAGCAGTGAGGGCCTAGCGGGACAGGTTTACAATGAGCAGTTCTTC. Amino acids: CASSEGLAGQVYNEQFF.

This chain joins TRBV28 and TRBJ1-6; 7 bases map to TRBD1. The CDR3 length is 15 residues. Looked up from germline, CDR1 is MDHEN and CDR2 is SYDVKM. The trim removed 6 bases at V and 4 bases at J, leaving 6 bases unmatched. The CDR3 DNA follows: TGTGCCAGCAGCCCGGGGACAGCTTATAATTCACCCCTCCACTTT. This sequence encodes CASSPGTAYNSPLHF.

The chain is built from TRBV28 and TRBJ2-7; TRBD2 aligns across 10 bases. The CDR3 length is 15 residues. The germline CDR1 and CDR2 sequences are MDHEN and SYDVKM. V shed 7 bases, J shed 1 base, and the junction held 7 bases outside the gene matches. CDR3 DNA: TGTGCCAGCAATATCGGACTAGCGGAGTCCTACGAGCAGTACTTC. It specifies CASNIGLAESYEQYF.

The V call is TRBV5-1, the J call TRBJ2-5; no definite D call. CDR3 length: 14 amino acids. V dropped 2 bases and J dropped 4 bases, with 12 bases sitting between them. CDR1 and CDR2 from the germline V gene are SGHRS and YFSETQ. The DNA of the CDR3 is TGCGCCAGCAGCTTTGGGCAGTTGAGAGAGACCCAGTACTTC. This gives the protein CASSFGQLRETQYF. The entire variable domain, with the rest obtained from reference TRBV5-1 and TRBJ2-5, is as follows: KAGVTQTPRYLIKTRGQQVTLSCSPISGHRSVSWYQQTPGQGLQFLFEYFSETQRNKGNFPGRFSGRQFSNSRSEMNVSTLELGDSALYLCASSFGQLRETQYFGPGTRLLVL.

The chain combines TRBV7-6 with TRBJ1-2, with D possibly TRBD1 on 6 matching bases. V lost 5 bases to trimming and J lost 3 bases, with 16 bases between them. Germline assignment: CDR1 SGHVS and CDR2 FNYEAQ. The CDR3 loop spans 15 amino acids. The CDR3 reads CASSPTGTLDYGYTF. The CDR3 nucleotides read TGTGCCAGCAGCCCGACAGGTACCTTGGACTATGGCTACACCTTC. The entire variable domain, with the rest obtained from reference TRBV7-6 and TRBJ1-2, is as follows: GAGVSQSPRYKVTKRGQDVALRCDPISGHVSLYWYRQALGQGPEFLTYFNYEAQQDKSGLPNDRFSAERPEGSISTLTIQRTEQRDSAMYRCASSPTGTLDYGYTFGSGTRLTVV.

The chain couples TRBV7-2 to TRBJ2-5; D is possibly TRBD2 (5 bases). CDR3 length equals 14 residues. Germline loops: CDR1 SGHTA, CDR2 FQGNSA. V dropped 5 bases and J dropped 4 bases, with 14 bases sitting between them. The CDR3 spells CASSITRNPETQYF. The CDR3 DNA is TGTGCCAGCAGCATCACTAGAAACCCAGAGACCCAGTACTTC.

The rearrangement joins TRBV13 to TRBJ1-6, with D perhaps TRBD1 (5 bases). This CDR3 has 15 residues. Germline V CDR1 and CDR2: PRHDT, FYEKMQ (reference sequence). The ends were cut back, 5 bases at V and 7 bases at J, with 15 bases in the middle. The CDR3: CASSITGAGNSPLHF. The CDR3 bases are TGTGCCAGCAGCATTACAGGTGCGGGGAATTCACCCCTCCACTTT.

The genes are TRBV7-9 and TRBJ2-1, with TRBD2 matching 7 bases. V lost 0 bases and J lost 4; bases outside the gene matches: 9. Germline values: CDR1 SEHNR, CDR2 FQNEAQ (reference sequence). The CDR3 contains 17 residues. The CDR3 here is CASSLAVEREGYNEQFF. In DNA form, the CDR3 reads TGTGCCAGCAGCTTAGCGGTAGAGAGGGAGGGGTACAATGAGCAGTTCTTC.